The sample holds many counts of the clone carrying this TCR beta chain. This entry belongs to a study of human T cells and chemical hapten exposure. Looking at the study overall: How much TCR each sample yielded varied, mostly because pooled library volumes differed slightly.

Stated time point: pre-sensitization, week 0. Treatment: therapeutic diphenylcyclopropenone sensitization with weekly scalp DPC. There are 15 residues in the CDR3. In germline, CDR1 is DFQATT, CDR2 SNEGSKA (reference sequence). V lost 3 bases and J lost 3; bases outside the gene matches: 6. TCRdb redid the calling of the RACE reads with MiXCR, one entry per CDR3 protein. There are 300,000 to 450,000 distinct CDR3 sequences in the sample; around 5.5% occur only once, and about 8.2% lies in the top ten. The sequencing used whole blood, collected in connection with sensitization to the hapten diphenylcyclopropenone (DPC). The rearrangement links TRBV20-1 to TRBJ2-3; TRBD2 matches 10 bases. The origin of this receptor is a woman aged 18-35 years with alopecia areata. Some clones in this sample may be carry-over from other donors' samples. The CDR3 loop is CSARFPSGGTDTQYF. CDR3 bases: TGCAGTGCTAGGTTCCCTAGCGGGGGAACAGATACGCAGTATTTT.